This TCR beta chain was sequenced for a study of STAT5B mutations in CD4+ large granular lymphocyte leukemia. Study findings and constraints: Compared with healthy controls (2/35), patient top clones favored TRBV06 (8/27). No patients shared main leukemic clonotypes, though 20% to 25% appeared at low frequency elsewhere. The CD4+ versus CD8+ T-LGLL clonality difference may reflect limited sample size.

Germline V CDR1 and CDR2: MNHNS, SASEGT. V gave up 6 bases and J gave up 0 bases, with 13 bases separating them. The CDR3 sequence is 15 residues long. In the source study's methods: Lowest detectable productive clonotype frequency was 2.59 x 10-5. Sequencing was performed with immunoSEQ multiplex PCR; in TCRdb, only in-frame clones are kept and a portion is missing. That table is the source of V, J and clone size, and D and trimming were worked out from the DNA. The sample yields tens of thousands of clones, 88% seen once. This clone appeared once. Its matching antigen is unknown. The V gene is TRBV6-1, the J gene TRBJ2-3; TRBD2 might be the D (5 bases). The sequenced sample was CD4+ T cells from blood buffy coats. The TCR was taken from a human donor in good health. CDR3 nucleotide sequence: TGTGCCAGCAGATGGAGGCATTCGAGCACAGATACGCAGTATTTT. It encodes CASRWRHSSTDTQYF.